Presented here are 17 T cell receptor beta chains from one specimen sequenced in a study of cytomegalovirus exposure and HLA in healthy donors. 13 Jbeta primers and 60 Vbeta primers were used for the PCR. Sequenced by immunoSEQ multiplex PCR; TCRdb stores in-frame clones only, minus some. The data hold over 150,000 clones, with roughly 80% observed a single time. Sequenced input: PBMCs. The receptors were gathered from a woman aged 35 to 49 in good health and CMV-seronegative.

This clone was seen more than once but under ten times. V usage is TRBV6-6 and J usage is TRBJ1-1, with a possible D match to TRBD1 (5 bases). This CDR3 region has 15 residues. V lost 6 bases and J 0 bases, leaving 14 bases between the germline ends. CDR1 MNHNY and CDR2 SVGAGI come from the germline V gene (reference sequence). CDR3 DNA: TGTGCCAGCAGCCCGGGGGGGGACCTGAACACTGAAGCTTTCTTT. Translation gives CASSPGGDLNTEAFF.

The chain employs TRBV4-1 and TRBJ2-5; TRBD1 aligns across 10 bases. The CDR3 length is 16 residues. Germline V gene sequence: CDR1 MGHRA, CDR2 YSYEKL. The V segment lost 1 base and the J segment 4 bases; nucleotides outside the gene matches: 6. CDR3 DNA sequence: TGCGCCAGCAGCCAAGGCCAGGGACAGGGGACAGAGACCCAGTACTTC. This codes for CASSQGQGQGTETQYF.

The table lists this clone with a few counts. V gene TRBV28 combines with J gene TRBJ1-5, with D perhaps matching TRBD1 (5 bases). This CDR3 is built from 14 residues. In germline, CDR1 is MDHEN, CDR2 SYDVKM. The ends were cut back, 5 bases at V and 4 bases at J, with 12 bases in the middle. The CDR3 nucleotides read TGTGCCAGCAGTACCCTGACAGTTAATCAGCCCCAGCATTTT. It encodes CASSTLTVNQPQHF.

In DNA form, the CDR3 reads TGCGCCAGCAGCTTGTTGCGCGCCACCAATGAGCAGTTCTTC. Encoded protein: CASSLLRATNEQFF. The chain joins TRBV5-1 to TRBJ2-1; D remains ambiguous. CDR3 size: 14 residues. Germline values: CDR1 SGHRS, CDR2 YFSETQ. The V gene lost 1 base and the J gene lost 6 bases, with 11 bases spanning the gap.

The chain links TRBV7-6 to TRBJ2-5; no definite D call. There are 13 residues in the CDR3. Per the germline V gene, CDR1 is SGHVS and CDR2 is FNYEAQ. Between the trimmed V and J ends, which lost 4 bases and 5 bases, there was a span of 11 bases. As DNA, the CDR3 is TGTGCCAGCAGCTCCGCCCGGTTGGAGACCCAGTACTTC. This encodes CASSSARLETQYF.

This clone was observed a handful of times. The rearrangement links TRBV28 to TRBJ2-3; D perhaps matches TRBD1 (6 bases). This CDR3 has 15 residues. Germline CDR1 is MDHEN and CDR2 is SYDVKM. V was trimmed by 8 bases and J by 4 bases, leaving 19 bases between them. CDR3 in amino acids: CASLDGQGTPDTQYF. DNA for the CDR3: TGTGCCAGCCTCGATGGGCAGGGGACCCCAGATACGCAGTATTTT.

The chain has TRBV4-1 and TRBJ2-3; TRBD2 matches at 11 bases. The CDR3 runs 18 residues. Per the germline V gene, CDR1 is MGHRA and CDR2 is YSYEKL. V trimming: 1 base; J trimming: 4 bases; junction bases outside the gene matches: 10. CDR3 amino acids: CASSQVIAGGPGADTQYF. In DNA form, the CDR3 reads TGCGCCAGCAGCCAAGTTATAGCGGGAGGGCCCGGGGCAGATACGCAGTATTTT.

The chain combines TRBV11-2 with TRBJ1-1; no clear D gene. The CDR3 spans 14 residues. In germline, CDR1 is SGHAT, CDR2 FQNNGV. Trimming left V 7 bases short and J 1 base short, with 13 bases between. In nucleotides, the CDR3 is TGTGCCAGCACCCGAGGACGGGGGAACACTGAAGCTTTCTTT. Protein sequence: CASTRGRGNTEAFF.

The rearrangement links TRBV5-1 to TRBJ2-3, with 10 nucleotides matching TRBD2. The V segment lost 4 bases and the J segment 6 bases; nucleotides outside the gene matches: 14. Germline V CDR1 and CDR2: SGHRS, YFSETQ. The CDR3 has 17 amino acids. Here the CDR3 reads CASSLGLAGDAWDTQYF. CDR3 nucleotides: TGCGCCAGCAGCCTCGGGCTAGCGGGAGATGCGTGGGATACGCAGTATTTT.

V and J are TRBV25-1 and TRBJ2-1, with TRBD2 identical over 15 bases. From germline, CDR1 is MGHDK and CDR2 SYGVNS. With V trimmed by 3 bases and J by 9 bases, 12 bases remained unmatched. The CDR3 is made up of 18 amino acids. The CDR3 loop reads CASSDPGLAGGSGGEQFF. The CDR3 DNA is TGTGCCAGCAGTGATCCCGGACTAGCGGGAGGGTCCGGAGGTGAGCAGTTCTTC.

The chain couples TRBV7-9 to TRBJ1-2, with D hard to call. Per the germline V gene, CDR1 is SEHNR and CDR2 is FQNEAQ (reference sequence). The CDR3 totals 13 residues. The germline V and J ends were trimmed by 3 bases and 3 bases, with 8 bases remaining between them. The CDR3 DNA sequence: TGTGCCAGCAGCTTGGGAGGTCACTATGGCTACACCTTC. This translates into CASSLGGHYGYTF.

The chain uses TRBV28 and TRBJ1-2, with D uncertain. Germline CDR1 MDHEN, CDR2 SYDVKM. The V end was cut by 3 bases, the J end by 5 bases, with 13 bases between. The CDR3 is 14 residues long. The CDR3 DNA sequence: TGTGCCAGCAGTTTTGCCTACCGAGGGTATGGCTACACCTTC. It encodes CASSFAYRGYGYTF.

This clone has a single count. V gene TRBV5-5 combines with J gene TRBJ1-5; 7 positions match TRBD1. The CDR3 length is 13 residues. J lost 4 bases, V lost 4 bases, and 2 bases had no gene match. Germline CDR1 is SGHKS and CDR2 is YYEKEE (reference sequence). The CDR3 sequence: CASSRDSNQPQHF. The CDR3 DNA reads as TGTGCCAGCAGCCGGGACAGTAATCAGCCCCAGCATTTT.

V is TRBV7-8 and J is TRBJ2-1; 8 bases match TRBD1. The CDR3 is made up of 14 amino acids. From germline, CDR1 is SGHVS and CDR2 FQNEAQ. V trimming: 5 bases; J trimming: 4 bases; junction bases outside the gene matches: 4. CDR3 sequence reads: CASSPQGAYNEQFF. In DNA form, the CDR3 reads TGTGCCAGCAGCCCCCAGGGGGCGTACAATGAGCAGTTCTTC.

The chain couples TRBV11-3 to TRBJ2-2, with 7 positions matching TRBD2. Germline V gives CDR1 SGHNT, CDR2 YENEEA. The CDR3 runs 16 residues. V was pared by 0 bases and J by 6 bases, with 7 bases of the junction left unmatched. The CDR3 coding sequence is TGTGCCAGCAGCTTAGATTCAATGGCGGGGGCCGGGGAGCTGTTTTTT. This sequence encodes CASSLDSMAGAGELFF.

The chain carries TRBV5-6 and TRBJ1-4; D is unclear. Germline CDR1 SGHDT, CDR2 YYEEEE. The CDR3 has 16 residues. The germline V and J ends were trimmed by 0 bases and 0 bases, with 9 bases remaining between them. The CDR3 region is CASSLEGATTNEKLFF. The CDR3 DNA sequence: TGTGCCAGCAGCTTGGAGGGAGCCACAACTAATGAAAAACTGTTTTTT.

This clone was recorded a few times. The chain is built from TRBV7-2 and TRBJ1-6; D unresolved. CDR1 and CDR2 (germline): SGHTA, FQGNSA. Trimming removed 1 base from V and 5 bases from J, with 9 bases in between. The CDR3 is made up of 15 amino acids. In DNA form, the CDR3 reads TGTGCCAGCAGCTTAGGGGCAGGCCATAATTCACCCCTCCACTTT. The encoded protein is CASSLGAGHNSPLHF. Variable domain in full (rest from reference TRBV7-2 and TRBJ1-6): GAGVSQSPSNKVTEKGKDVELRCDPISGHTALYWYRQSLGQGLEFLIYFQGNSAPDKSGLPSDRFSAERTGGSVSTLTIQRTQQEDSAVYLCASSLGAGHNSPLHFGNGTRLTVT.